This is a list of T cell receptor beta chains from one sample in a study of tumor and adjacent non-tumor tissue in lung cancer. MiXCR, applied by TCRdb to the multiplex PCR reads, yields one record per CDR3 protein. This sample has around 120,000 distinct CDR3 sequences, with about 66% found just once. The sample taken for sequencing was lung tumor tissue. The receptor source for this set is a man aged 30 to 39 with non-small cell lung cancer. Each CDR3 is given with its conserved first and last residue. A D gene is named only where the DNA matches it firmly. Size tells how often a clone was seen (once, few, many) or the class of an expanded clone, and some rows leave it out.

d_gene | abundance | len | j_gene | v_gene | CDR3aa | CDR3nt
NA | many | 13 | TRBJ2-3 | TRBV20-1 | CSARGGASDTQYF | TGCAGTGCCCGGGGCGGGGCCTCAGATACGCAGTATTTT
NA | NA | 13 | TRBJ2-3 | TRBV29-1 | CNVEWALGDTQYF | TGCAACGTTGAATGGGCCTTGGGGGATACACAGTATTTT
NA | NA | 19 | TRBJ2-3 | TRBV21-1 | CASSKREVLQGEGTDTQYF | TGTGCCAGCAGCAAACGGGAGGTCTTGCAGGGTGAGGGCACAGATACGCAGTATTTT
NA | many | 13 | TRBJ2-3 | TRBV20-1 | CSASGGSTDTQYF | TGCAGTGCTAGTGGGGGAAGCACAGATACGCAGTATTTT
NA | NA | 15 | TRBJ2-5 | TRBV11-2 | CASSLRGEKEETQYF | TGTGCCAGTAGCTTAAGGGGAGAGAAAGAGGAGACCCAGTACTTC
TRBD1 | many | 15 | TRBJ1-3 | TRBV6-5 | CASTTGLGSGNTIYF | TGTGCCAGCACGACAGGGCTGGGCTCTGGAAACACCATATATTTT
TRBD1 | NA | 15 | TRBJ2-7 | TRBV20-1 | CSASGTGAFSCEQYF | TGCAGTGCTAGTGGGACAGGTGCCTTCTCCTGCGAACAGTACTTC
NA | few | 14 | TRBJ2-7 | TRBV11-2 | CASSLTLWNDEQYF | TGTGCCAGCAGCTTAACCCTTTGGAACGACGAGCAGTACTTC
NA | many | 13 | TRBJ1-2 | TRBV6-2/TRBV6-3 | CASSCFGGYGYTF | TGTGCCAGCAGTTGCTTCGGGGGCTATGGCTACACCTTC
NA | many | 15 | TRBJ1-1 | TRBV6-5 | CASRRTDLMNTEAFF | TGTGCCAGCAGGCGGACAGACCTCATGAACACTGAAGCTTTCTTT
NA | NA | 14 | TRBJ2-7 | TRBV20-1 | CSAKRNPFLYEQYF | TGCAGTGCTAAGAGGAACCCTTTTCTGTACGAGCAGTACTTT
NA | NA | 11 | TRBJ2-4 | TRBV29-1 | CIVTKAEIQYF | TGCATCGTTACGAAGGCTGAAATTCAGTACTTC
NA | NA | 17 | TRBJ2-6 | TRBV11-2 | CASSLVALRSGANVLTF | TGTGCCAGCAGCTTGGTCGCCCTGCGATCTGGGGCCAACGTCCTGACATTC
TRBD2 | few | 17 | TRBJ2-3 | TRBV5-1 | CASSLRASGRGTDTQYF | TGCGCCAGCAGCTTGAGGGCTAGCGGGAGGGGCACAGATACGCAGTATTTT
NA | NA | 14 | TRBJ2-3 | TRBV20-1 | CSVHSWRAQDTQYF | TGCAGTGTTCATAGCTGGAGGGCCCAAGATACGCAGTATTTT
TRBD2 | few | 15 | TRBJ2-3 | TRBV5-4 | CASRRAGGGRDTQYF | TGTGCCAGCAGAAGGGCGGGGGGGGGCCGGGATACGCAGTATTTT
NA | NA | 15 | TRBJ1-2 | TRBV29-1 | CSVENNEGVNYGYTF | TGCAGTGTTGAAAACAACGAGGGAGTTAACTATGGCTACACCTTC
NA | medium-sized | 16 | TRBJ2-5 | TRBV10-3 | CAISGLRGAGQETQYF | TGTGCCATCAGTGGTCTTAGGGGGGCCGGCCAAGAGACCCAGTACTTC
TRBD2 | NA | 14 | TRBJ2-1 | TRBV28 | CASSAGTSVNEQFF | TGTGCCAGCAGCGCCGGGACTAGCGTAAATGAGCAGTTCTTC
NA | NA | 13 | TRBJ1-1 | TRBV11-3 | CDSGLSGPTEAFF | TGTGACAGCGGCTTGTCGGGGCCCACTGAAGCTTTCTTT
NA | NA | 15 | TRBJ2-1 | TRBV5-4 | CASSLSRGEYNEHLF | TGTGCCAGCAGCTTGTCAAGAGGGGAATACAACGAGCACTTATTC
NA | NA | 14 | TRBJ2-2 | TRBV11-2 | CASSSGTYSRELFF | TGTGCCAGCAGCTCCGGGACATACTCCAGGGAGCTGTTTTTT
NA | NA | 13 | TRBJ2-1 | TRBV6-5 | CVSSSQRPSEQFF | TGTGTCAGCAGTTCGCAGCGGCCTAGTGAGCAGTTCTTC
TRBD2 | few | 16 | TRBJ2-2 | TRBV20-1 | CSVRPPTAGRTGELFF | TGCAGTGTTAGACCCCCGACAGCGGGAAGGACCGGGGAGCTGTTTTTT
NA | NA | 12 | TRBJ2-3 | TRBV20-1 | CSARGGDHTQYF | TGCAGTGCTAGAGGAGGAGATCATACGCAGTATTTT
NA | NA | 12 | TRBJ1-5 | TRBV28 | CASSLNAQPQHF | TGTGCCAGCAGTCTCAATGCTCAGCCCCAGCATTTT
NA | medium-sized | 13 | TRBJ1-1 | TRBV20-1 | CSASPGTNTEAFF | TGCAGTGCTAGCCCCGGGACTAACACTGAAGCTTTCTTT
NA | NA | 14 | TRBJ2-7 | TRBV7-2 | CASSPKGGGYEQYF | TGTGCCAGCAGCCCGAAAGGGGGGGGATACGAGCAGTACTTC
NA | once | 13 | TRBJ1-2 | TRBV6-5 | CASSYEGLYGYIF | TGTGCCAGCAGTTATGAGGGGCTGTATGGCTACATCTTC